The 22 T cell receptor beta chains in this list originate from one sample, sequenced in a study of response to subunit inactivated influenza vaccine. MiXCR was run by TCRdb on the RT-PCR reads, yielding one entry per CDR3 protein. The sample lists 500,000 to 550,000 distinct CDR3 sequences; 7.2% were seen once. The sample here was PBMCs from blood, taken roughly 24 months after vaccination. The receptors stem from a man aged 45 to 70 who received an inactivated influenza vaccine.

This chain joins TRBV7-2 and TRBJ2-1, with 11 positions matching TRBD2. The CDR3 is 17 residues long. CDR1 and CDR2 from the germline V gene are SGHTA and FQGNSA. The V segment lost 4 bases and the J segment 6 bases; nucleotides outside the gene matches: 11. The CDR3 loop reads CASSSGIRLAGINEQFF. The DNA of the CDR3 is TGTGCCAGCAGCTCGGGGATTCGACTAGCGGGAATCAATGAGCAGTTCTTC.

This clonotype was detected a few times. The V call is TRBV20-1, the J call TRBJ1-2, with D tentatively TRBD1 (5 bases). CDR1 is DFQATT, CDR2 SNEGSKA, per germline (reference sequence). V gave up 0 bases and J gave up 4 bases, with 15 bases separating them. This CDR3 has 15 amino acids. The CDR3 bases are TGCAGTGCTAGAGAGGCGGGGGACCTATTCTATGGCTACACCTTC. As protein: CSAREAGDLFYGYTF.

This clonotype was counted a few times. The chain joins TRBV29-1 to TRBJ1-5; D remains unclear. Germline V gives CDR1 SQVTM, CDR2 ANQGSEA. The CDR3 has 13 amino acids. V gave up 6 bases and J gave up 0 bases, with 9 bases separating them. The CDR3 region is CSVGGNSNQPQHF. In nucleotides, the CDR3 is TGCAGCGTAGGTGGAAATAGCAATCAGCCCCAGCATTTT.

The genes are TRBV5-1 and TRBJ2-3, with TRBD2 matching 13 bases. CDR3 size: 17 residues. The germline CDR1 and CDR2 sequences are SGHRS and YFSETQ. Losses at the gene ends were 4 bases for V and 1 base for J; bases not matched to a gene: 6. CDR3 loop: CASSAATSGGRTDTQYF. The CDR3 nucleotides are TGCGCCAGCAGCGCCGCGACTAGCGGGGGGCGCACAGATACGCAGTATTTT. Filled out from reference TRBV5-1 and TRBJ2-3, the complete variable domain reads KAGVTQTPRYLIKTRGQQVTLSCSPISGHRSVSWYQQTPGQGLQFLFEYFSETQRNKGNFPGRFSGRQFSNSRSEMNVSTLELGDSALYLCASSAATSGGRTDTQYFGPGTRLTVL.

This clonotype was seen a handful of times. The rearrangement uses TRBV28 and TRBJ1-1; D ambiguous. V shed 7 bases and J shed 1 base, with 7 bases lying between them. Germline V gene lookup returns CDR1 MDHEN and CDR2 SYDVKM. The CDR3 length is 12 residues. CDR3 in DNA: TGTGCCAGCAAGGGAGGGAACACTGAAGCTTTCTTT. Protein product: CASKGGNTEAFF.

This chain's CDR3 is CSARTSGGGYEQYF. The CDR3 DNA is TGCAGTGCTCGGACTAGCGGCGGTGGGTACGAGCAGTACTTC. The chain uses TRBV20-1 and TRBJ2-7, with 10 bases that match TRBD2. The germline CDR1 and CDR2 sequences are DFQATT and SNEGSKA (reference sequence). V was clipped by 5 bases and J by 4 bases; unmatched bases: 8. This CDR3 region has 14 residues.

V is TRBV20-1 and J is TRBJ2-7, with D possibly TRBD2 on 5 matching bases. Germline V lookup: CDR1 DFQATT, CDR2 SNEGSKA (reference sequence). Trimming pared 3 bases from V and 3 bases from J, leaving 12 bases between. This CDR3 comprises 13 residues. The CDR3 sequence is CSASGGDFYEQYF. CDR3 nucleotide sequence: TGCAGTGCTAGCGGAGGAGACTTCTACGAGCAGTACTTC.

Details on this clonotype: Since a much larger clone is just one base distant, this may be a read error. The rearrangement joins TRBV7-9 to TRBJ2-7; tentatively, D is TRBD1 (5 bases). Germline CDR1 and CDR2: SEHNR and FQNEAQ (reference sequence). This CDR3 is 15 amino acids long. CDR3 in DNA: TGTGCCAGAAGCTTAGGACACGGAGTCCCCTACGAGCAGTACTTC. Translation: CARSLGHGVPYEQYF.

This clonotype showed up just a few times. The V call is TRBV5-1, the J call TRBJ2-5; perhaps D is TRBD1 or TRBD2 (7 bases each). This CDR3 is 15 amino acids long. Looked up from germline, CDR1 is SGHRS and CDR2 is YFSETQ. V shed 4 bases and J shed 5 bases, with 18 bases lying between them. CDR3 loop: CASSKAGQRRETQYF. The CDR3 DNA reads TGCGCCAGCAGCAAAGCGGGACAGCGGCGGGAGACCCAGTACTTC.

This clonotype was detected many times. CDR3 protein: CASSSRTGLGDTQYF. DNA for the CDR3: TGTGCCAGTAGTAGCAGGACAGGCCTGGGGGATACGCAGTATTTT. The chain is built from TRBV19 and TRBJ2-3; 7 positions match TRBD1. This CDR3 has 15 residues. The trim removed 4 bases at V and 6 bases at J, leaving 10 bases unmatched. Germline assignment: CDR1 LNHDA and CDR2 SQIVND (reference sequence).

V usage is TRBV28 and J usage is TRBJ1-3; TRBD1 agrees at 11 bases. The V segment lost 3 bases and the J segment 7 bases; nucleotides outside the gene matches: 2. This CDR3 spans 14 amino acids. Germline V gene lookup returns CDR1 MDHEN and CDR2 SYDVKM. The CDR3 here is CASSFRTGGNTIYF. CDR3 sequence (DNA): TGTGCCAGCAGTTTTCGGACAGGGGGCAACACCATATATTTT.

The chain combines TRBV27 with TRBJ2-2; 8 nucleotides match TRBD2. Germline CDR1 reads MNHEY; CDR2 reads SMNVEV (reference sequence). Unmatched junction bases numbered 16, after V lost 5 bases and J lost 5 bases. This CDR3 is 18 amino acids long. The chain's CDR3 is CASSPPGLDSLGTGELFF. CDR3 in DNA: TGTGCCAGCAGTCCCCCGGGACTAGACTCCCTGGGGACCGGGGAGCTGTTTTTT.

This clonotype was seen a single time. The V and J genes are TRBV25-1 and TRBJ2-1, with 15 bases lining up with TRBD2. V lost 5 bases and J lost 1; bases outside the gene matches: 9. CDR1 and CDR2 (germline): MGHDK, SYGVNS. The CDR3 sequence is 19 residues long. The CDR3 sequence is CASSPRTSGRDASYNEQFF. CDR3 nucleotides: TGTGCCAGCAGTCCCCGGACTAGCGGGAGGGACGCTTCCTACAATGAGCAGTTCTTC.

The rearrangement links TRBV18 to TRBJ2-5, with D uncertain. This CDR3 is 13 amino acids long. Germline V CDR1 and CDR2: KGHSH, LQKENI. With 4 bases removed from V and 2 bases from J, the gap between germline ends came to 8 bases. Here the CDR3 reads CASSHLGQETQYF. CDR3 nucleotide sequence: TGTGCCAGCTCACACCTGGGGCAAGAGACCCAGTACTTC.

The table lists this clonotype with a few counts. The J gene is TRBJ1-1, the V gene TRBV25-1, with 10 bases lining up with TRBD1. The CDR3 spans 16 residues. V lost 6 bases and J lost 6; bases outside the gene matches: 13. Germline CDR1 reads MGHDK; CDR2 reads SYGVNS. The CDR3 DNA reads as TGTGCCAGCAGCAGTAAACCGGACAGGGGGAGCGCTGAAGCTTTCTTT. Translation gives CASSSKPDRGSAEAFF.

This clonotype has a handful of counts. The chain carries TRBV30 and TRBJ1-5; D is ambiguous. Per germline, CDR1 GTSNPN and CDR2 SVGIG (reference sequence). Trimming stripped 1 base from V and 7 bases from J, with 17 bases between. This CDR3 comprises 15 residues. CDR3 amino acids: CAWSAASLGIQPQHF. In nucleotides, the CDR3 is TGTGCCTGGAGTGCAGCGAGCTTAGGCATACAGCCCCAGCATTTT. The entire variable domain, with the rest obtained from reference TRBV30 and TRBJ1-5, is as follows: SQTIHQWPATLVQPVGSPLSLECTVEGTSNPNLYWYRQAAGRGLQLLFYSVGIGQISSEVPQNLSASRPQDRQFILSSKKLLLSDSGFYLCAWSAASLGIQPQHFGDGTRLSIL.

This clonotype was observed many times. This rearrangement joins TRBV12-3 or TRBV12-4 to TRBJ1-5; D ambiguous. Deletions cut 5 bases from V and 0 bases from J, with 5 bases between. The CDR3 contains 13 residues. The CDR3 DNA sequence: TGTGCCAGCAGTCCGGCTAGCAATCAGCCCCAGCATTTT. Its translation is CASSPASNQPQHF.

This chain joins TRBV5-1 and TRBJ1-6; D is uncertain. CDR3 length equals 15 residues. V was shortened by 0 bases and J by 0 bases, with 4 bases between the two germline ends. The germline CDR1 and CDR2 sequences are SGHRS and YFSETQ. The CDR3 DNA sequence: TGCGCCAGCAGCTTGGACGGCTCCTATAATTCACCCCTCCACTTT. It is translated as CASSLDGSYNSPLHF. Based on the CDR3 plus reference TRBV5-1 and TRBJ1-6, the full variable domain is KAGVTQTPRYLIKTRGQQVTLSCSPISGHRSVSWYQQTPGQGLQFLFEYFSETQRNKGNFPGRFSGRQFSNSRSEMNVSTLELGDSALYLCASSLDGSYNSPLHFGNGTRLTVT.

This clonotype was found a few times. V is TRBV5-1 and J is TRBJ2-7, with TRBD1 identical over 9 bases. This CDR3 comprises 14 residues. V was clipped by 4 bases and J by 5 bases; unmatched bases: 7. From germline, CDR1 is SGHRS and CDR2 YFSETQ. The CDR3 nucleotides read TGCGCCAGCAGCCTCCTAGGGACAGGGAACGAGCAGTACTTC. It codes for CASSLLGTGNEQYF. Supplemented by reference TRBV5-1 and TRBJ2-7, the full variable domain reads KAGVTQTPRYLIKTRGQQVTLSCSPISGHRSVSWYQQTPGQGLQFLFEYFSETQRNKGNFPGRFSGRQFSNSRSEMNVSTLELGDSALYLCASSLLGTGNEQYFGPGTRLTVT.

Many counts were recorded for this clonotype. DNA of the CDR3: TGTGCCAGCAGTTCCCGGGACAGGGATGATGAGCAGTTCTTC. It specifies CASSSRDRDDEQFF. The chain links TRBV6-2 or TRBV6-3 to TRBJ2-1, with TRBD1 matching over 9 bases. The CDR3 runs to 14 residues. Germline values: CDR1 MNHEY, CDR2 SVGEGT. J gave up 8 bases and V 4 bases, and 6 bases lay outside the gene matches.

The CDR3 nucleotides are TGCGCCAGCAGCTTAACCTCGATGGGAAATGAGCAGTTCTTC. Translated: CASSLTSMGNEQFF. The chain recombines TRBV5-1 with TRBJ2-1; D ambiguous. Per germline, CDR1 SGHRS and CDR2 YFSETQ. CDR3 size: 14 residues. V shed 2 bases and J shed 7 bases, with 13 bases lying between them. Full variable domain (outside the CDR3, taken from reference TRBV5-1 and TRBJ2-1): KAGVTQTPRYLIKTRGQQVTLSCSPISGHRSVSWYQQTPGQGLQFLFEYFSETQRNKGNFPGRFSGRQFSNSRSEMNVSTLELGDSALYLCASSLTSMGNEQFFGPGTRLTVL.

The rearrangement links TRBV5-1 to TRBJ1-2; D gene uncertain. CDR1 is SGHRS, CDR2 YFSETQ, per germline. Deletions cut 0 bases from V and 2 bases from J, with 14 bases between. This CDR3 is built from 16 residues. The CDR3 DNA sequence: TGCGCCAGCAGCTTGGATCCCCCGGGAAGAAACTATGGCTACACCTTC. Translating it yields CASSLDPPGRNYGYTF.